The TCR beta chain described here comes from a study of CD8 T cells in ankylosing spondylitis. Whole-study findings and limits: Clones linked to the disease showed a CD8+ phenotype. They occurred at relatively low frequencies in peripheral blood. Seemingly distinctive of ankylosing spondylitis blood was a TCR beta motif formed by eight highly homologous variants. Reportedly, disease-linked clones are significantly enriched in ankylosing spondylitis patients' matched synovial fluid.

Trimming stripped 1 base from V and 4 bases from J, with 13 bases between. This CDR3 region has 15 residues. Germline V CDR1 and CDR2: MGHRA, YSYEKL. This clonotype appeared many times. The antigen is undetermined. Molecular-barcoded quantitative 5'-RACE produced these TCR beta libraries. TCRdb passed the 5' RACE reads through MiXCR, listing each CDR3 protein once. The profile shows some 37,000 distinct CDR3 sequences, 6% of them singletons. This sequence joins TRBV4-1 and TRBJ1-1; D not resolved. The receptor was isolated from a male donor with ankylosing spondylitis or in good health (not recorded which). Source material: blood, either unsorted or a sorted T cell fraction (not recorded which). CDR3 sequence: CASSQVLGSSTEAFF. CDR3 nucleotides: TGCGCCAGCAGCCAAGTTTTAGGGAGTTCCACTGAAGCTTTCTTT.